This T cell receptor (beta chain) was sequenced for a study of blood T cell repertoires in COVID-19. Study-level background: Sites in the United States, Italy and Spain provided acute and convalescent COVID-19 samples.

Using immunoSEQ multiplex PCR, the repertoire was profiled, and TCRdb retains in-frame clones only, with some absent. The sample records roughly 150,000 clones, more than 80% being singletons. The ends were cut back, 0 bases at V and 2 bases at J, with 9 bases in the middle. Germline values: CDR1 SGHNT, CDR2 YYREEE (reference sequence). The CDR3 totals 15 residues. The chain carries TRBV5-4 and TRBJ1-3, with D perhaps TRBD1 (5 bases). The clonotype originates from a woman aged 40-49 years with acute or convalescent COVID-19. The sample consisted of peripheral blood. CDR3 sequence (DNA): TGTGCCAGCAGCTTGGGGGGCGCAGCTGGAAACACCATATATTTT. Its protein is CASSLGGAAGNTIYF. Full variable domain (remainder filled in from reference TRBV5-4 and TRBJ1-3): ETGVTQSPTHLIKTRGQQVTLRCSSQSGHNTVSWYQQALGQGPQFIFQYYREEENGRGNFPPRFSGLQFPNYSSELNVNALELDDSALYLCASSLGGAAGNTIYFGEGSWLTVV.